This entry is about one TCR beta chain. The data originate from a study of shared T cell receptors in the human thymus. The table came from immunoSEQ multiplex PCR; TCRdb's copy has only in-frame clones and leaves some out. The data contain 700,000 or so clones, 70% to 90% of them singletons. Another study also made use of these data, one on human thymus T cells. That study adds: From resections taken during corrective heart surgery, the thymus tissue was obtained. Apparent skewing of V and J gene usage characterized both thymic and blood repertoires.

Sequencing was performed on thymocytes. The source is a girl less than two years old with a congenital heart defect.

The chain's CDR3 is CASSLDPRTSGGVDTQYF. DNA for the CDR3: TGTGCCAGCAGCTTAGACCCCCGGACTAGCGGCGGGGTAGATACGCAGTATTTT. The chain employs TRBV7-8 and TRBJ2-3, with 10 bases that match TRBD2. The CDR3 sequence is 18 residues long. Looked up from germline, CDR1 is SGHVS and CDR2 is FQNEAQ. The junction had 12 bases not matched to a gene; V was cut back by 1 base and J by 5 bases.